The entry below describes one T cell receptor (beta chain). Its specific antigen is unknown. No base quality values were provided; no much bigger clone lies one nucleotide off. These data originate in a study of radiotherapy plus CTLA-4 blockade in lung cancer (dated by TCRdb to the late 2010s). Regarding the study in general: Objective responses were observed in 15% to 20% of enrolled patients, and disease control was achieved in approximately 32%.

The study at large found these results: TCR clones derived from tumors expanded in peripheral blood after treatment with radiotherapy and ipilimumab. Early dynamic changes in blood T cell clones, together with increased serum interferon-beta after radiation, were reported as the strongest predictors of response.

Counted from cysteine to phenylalanine, this CDR3 has 16 amino acids. Only the CDR3 DNA is retained, 48 bases long and in frame from the first base. Reading the germline V gene gives CDR1 MDHEN and CDR2 SYDVKM. V gives up 2 bases and J gives up 0 bases, and the segment between their germline ends measures 14 bases. The library came from the immunoSEQ multiplex PCR assay. Sourced from immuneACCESS, this table was stored by TCRdb with only in-frame sequences that have V and J called. A share of the clones is absent; for the studies checked, an unresolved V gene accounts for under half, and the remainder has no known explanation. This sample lists approximately 85,000 clones; around 86% were detected once. The top ten hold about 14% of the sample. The study evaluated CTLA-4 blockade (ipilimumab) given together with focal radiation therapy in patients who had chemo-refractory metastatic non-small-cell lung cancer.

Sample: peripheral blood, taken from a patient treated with radiotherapy plus ipilimumab. This receptor was identified in a human donor with non-small cell lung cancer that progressed on radiotherapy plus ipilimumab. The chain is encoded by TRBV28 joined to TRBJ2-7, and possibly TRBD2, on 5 matching bases. The CDR3: CASSLGIATSSYEQYF. The DNA is TGTGCCAGCAGTTTAGGGATAGCGACGAGCTCCTACGAGCAGTACTTC.